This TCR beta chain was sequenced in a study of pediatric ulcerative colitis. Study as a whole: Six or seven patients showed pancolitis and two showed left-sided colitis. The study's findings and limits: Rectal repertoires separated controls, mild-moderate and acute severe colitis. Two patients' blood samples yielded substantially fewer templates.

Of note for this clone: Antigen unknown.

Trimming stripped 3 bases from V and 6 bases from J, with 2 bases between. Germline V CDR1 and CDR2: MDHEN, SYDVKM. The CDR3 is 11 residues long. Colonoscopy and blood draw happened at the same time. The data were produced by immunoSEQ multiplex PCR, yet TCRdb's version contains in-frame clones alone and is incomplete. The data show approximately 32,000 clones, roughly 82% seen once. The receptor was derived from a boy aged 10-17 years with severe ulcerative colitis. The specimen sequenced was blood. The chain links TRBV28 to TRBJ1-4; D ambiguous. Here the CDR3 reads CASSFDEKLFF. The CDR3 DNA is TGTGCCAGCAGTTTCGATGAAAAACTGTTTTTT.